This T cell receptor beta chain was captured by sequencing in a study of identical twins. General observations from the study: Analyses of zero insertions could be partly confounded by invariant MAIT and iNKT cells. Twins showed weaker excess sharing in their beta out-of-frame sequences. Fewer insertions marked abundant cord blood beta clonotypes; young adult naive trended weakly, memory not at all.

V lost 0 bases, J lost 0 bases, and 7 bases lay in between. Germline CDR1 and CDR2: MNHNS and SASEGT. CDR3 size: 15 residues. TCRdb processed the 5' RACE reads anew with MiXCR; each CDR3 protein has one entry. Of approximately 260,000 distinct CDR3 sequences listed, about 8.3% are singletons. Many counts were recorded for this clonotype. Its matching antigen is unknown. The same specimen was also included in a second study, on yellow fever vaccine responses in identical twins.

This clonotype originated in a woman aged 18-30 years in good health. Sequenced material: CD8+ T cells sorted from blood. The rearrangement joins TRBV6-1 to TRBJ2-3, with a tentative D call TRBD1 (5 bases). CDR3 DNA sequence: TGTGCCAGCAGTGAAGCTACAGGTAGCACAGATACGCAGTATTTT. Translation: CASSEATGSTDTQYF.